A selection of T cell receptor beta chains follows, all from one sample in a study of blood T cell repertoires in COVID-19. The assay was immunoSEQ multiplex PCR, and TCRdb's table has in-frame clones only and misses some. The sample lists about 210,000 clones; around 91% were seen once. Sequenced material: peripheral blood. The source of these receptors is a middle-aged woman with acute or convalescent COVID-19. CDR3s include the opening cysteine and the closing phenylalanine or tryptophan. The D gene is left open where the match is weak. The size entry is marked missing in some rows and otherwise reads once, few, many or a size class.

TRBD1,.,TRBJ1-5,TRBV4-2,TGTGCCAGCAGCGACCATATCGGACAGGGACTCAATCAGCCCCAGCATTTT,CASSDHIGQGLNQPQHF
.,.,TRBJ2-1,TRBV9,TGTGCCAGCAGCGTAGGACTAGTGCAGTTCTTC,CASSVGLVQFF
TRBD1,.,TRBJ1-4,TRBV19,TGTGCCAGTAGACCGGGACAGACAAATGAAAAACTGTTTTTT,CASRPGQTNEKLFF
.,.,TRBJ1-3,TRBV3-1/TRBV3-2,TGTGCCAGCAGCCAAGCAGGCACAGGGTTAGGAAACACCATATATTTT,CASSQAGTGLGNTIYF
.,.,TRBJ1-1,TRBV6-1,TGTGCCAGCAGTGAAATGGGACATCAGAACACTGAAGCTTTCTTT,CASSEMGHQNTEAFF
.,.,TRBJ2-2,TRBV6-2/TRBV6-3,TGTGCCAGCAGTTACTTCCGGAGGCTGGCGAACACCGGGGAGCTGTTTTTT,CASSYFRRLANTGELFF
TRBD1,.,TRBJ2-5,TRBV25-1,TGTGCCAGCAGAGAGGCAGGGGGACGAGAGACCCAGTACTTC,CASREAGGRETQYF
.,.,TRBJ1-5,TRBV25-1,TGTGCCAGCAGTGAAAGCTCTTATCAGCCCCAGCATTTT,CASSESSYQPQHF
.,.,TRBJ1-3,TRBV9,TGTGCCAGCAGCGCAGGGTATGGAAACACCATATATTTT,CASSAGYGNTIYF
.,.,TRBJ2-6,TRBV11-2,TGTGCCAGCACTGTGTCTGGGGCCAACGTCCTGACTTTC,CASTVSGANVLTF
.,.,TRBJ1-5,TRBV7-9,TGTGCCAGCAGCTTAGTCGTCCAGGGCCCGTTAGGACAGCCCCAGCATTTT,CASSLVVQGPLGQPQHF
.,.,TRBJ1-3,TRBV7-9,TGTGCCAGCAGCATCCCGTACTCCTCTGGAAACACCATATATTTT,CASSIPYSSGNTIYF
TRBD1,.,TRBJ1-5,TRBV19,TGTGCCAGTAGTATCGGAGGGACAGGTAATCAGCCCCAGCATTTT,CASSIGGTGNQPQHF
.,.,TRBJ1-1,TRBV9,TGTGCCAGCAGCGTAGATATGAACACTGAAGCTTTCTTT,CASSVDMNTEAFF
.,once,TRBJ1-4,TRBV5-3,TGTGCCAGAAGCTCCCGGGGATTCGGTGAAAAACTGTTTTTT,CARSSRGFGEKLFF
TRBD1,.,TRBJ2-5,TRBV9,TGTGCCAGCAGCCTGGACAGGGGAGGTGAGACCCAGTACTTC,CASSLDRGGETQYF
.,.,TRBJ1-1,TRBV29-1,TGCAGCGTTGAGTCTTCTTGGTCCATCAGGGGTCAACACACTGAAGCTTTCTTT,CSVESSWSIRGQHTEAFF
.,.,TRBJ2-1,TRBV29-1,TGCAGCGTTGTCCAGGGGGGAGGCAGTGAGCAGTTCTTC,CSVVQGGGSEQFF
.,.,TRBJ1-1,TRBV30,TGTGGTGGAGGGGGGGGCGTAGGGAACACTGAAGCTTTCTTT,CGGGGGVGNTEAFF
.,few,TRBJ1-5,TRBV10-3,TGTGCCATCAGCCAGGCTACGGATCAGCCCCAGCATTTT,CAISQATDQPQHF
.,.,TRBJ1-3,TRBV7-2,TGTGCCAGCACCGGGACAACCCCTAGCTCTGGAAACACCATATATTTT,CASTGTTPSSGNTIYF
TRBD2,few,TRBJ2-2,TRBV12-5,TGTGCTAGTGGGGCAGTCCTTGGACTAGCGGGAGCCTCGGGGACCGGGGAGCTGTTTTTT,CASGAVLGLAGASGTGELFF
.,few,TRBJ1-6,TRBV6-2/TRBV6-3,TGTGCCAGCAGTTATCGGGACACTAATTCACCCCTCCACTTT,CASSYRDTNSPLHF
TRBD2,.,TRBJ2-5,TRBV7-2,TGTGCCAGCAGCTTTGCGACTAGCGGGGGGCAAGAGACCCAGTACTTC,CASSFATSGGQETQYF
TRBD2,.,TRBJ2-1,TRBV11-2,TGTGCCAGCACCTTACTAGCGGGGTACAATGAGCAGTTCTTC,CASTLLAGYNEQFF
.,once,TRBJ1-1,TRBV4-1,TGCGCCAGCAGCCAAGAGAGACGACACTCGAACACTGAAGCTTTCTTT,CASSQERRHSNTEAFF
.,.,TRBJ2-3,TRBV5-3,TGTGCCAGAAGAAAAACCGCAGGGTTCTACACAGATACGCAGTATTTT,CARRKTAGFYTDTQYF
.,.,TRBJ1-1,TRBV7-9,TGTGCCAGCAGCTCTCGGGACACATTGAACACTGAAGCTTTCTTT,CASSSRDTLNTEAFF
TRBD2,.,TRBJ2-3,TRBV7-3,TGTGCCAGCAGCTTTGGGACTAGCGGCACAGATACGCAGTATTTT,CASSFGTSGTDTQYF
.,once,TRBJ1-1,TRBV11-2,TGTGCCAGCAGCTTAGATCGGCGTCAGGGTGGGTTGTTACCGAGCACTGAAGCTTTCTTT,CASSLDRRQGGLLPSTEAFF
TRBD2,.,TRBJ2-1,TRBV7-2,TGTGCCAGCAGCTCACCGGGACTACGGGCTGGTGAGCAGTTCTTC,CASSSPGLRAGEQFF
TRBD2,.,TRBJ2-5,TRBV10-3,TGTGCCATCAGTGAGTCTAATCTAGCGGGGGAAGAGACCCAGTACTTC,CAISESNLAGEETQYF
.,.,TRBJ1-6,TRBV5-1,TGCGCCAGCTCCACTAGACCGACCCAGCGAAATTCACCCCTCCACTTT,CASSTRPTQRNSPLHF
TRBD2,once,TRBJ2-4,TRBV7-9,TGTGCCAGCAGCCCCCCGGGAGGGACCATTCAGTACTTC,CASSPPGGTIQYF
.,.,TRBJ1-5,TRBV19,TGTGCCAGTAGTACGGGGGTAGGATATCAGCCCCAGCATTTT,CASSTGVGYQPQHF
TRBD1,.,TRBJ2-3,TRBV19,TGTGCCAGTAGTGACACCGGGACAGGGAGCACAGATACGCAGTATTTT,CASSDTGTGSTDTQYF
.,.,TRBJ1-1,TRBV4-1,TGCGCCAGCAGCCAAGTTTGGCAGTTATCTGAAGCTTTCTTT,CASSQVWQLSEAFF
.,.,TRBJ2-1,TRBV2,TGTGCCAGCAGTCGACCCGCTAATATACAAGGGGAGTTCTTC,CASSRPANIQGEFF
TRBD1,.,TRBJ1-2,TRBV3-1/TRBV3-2,TGTGCCAGCAGCCTCAGGACAGGGAATGGCTACACCTTC,CASSLRTGNGYTF
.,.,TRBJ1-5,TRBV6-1,TGTGCCAGCAGTCCAGGGGTAGGCCAGCCCCAGCATTTT,CASSPGVGQPQHF
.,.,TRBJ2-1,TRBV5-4,TGTGCCAGCAGCCGGGTGGGGAGCTCCTACAATGAGCAGTTCTTC,CASSRVGSSYNEQFF
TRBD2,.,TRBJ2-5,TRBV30,TGTGCCTGGAGTTCCGGACTAGATGGTTGCTACTTC,CAWSSGLDGCYF
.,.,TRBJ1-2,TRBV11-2,TGTGCCAGCAGCCCTCTATTGACAGGAAGATATGGCTACACCTTC,CASSPLLTGRYGYTF
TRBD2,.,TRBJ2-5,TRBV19,TGTGCCAGTAGTATAGGGCTGGGGACTAGCGGGGGCCAAGAGACCCAGTACTTC,CASSIGLGTSGGQETQYF
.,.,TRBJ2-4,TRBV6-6,TGTGCCAGCAGTTTGGCAGATGCCAAAAACATTCAGTACTTC,CASSLADAKNIQYF
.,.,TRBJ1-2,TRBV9,TGTGCCAGCAGCGCCCCGGATGGCTACACCTTC,CASSAPDGYTF
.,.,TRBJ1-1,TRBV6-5,TGTGCCAGCAGTTGGGGCCCACGCACTGAAGCTTTCTTT,CASSWGPRTEAFF
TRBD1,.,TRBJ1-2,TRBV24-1,TGTGCCACCAGTGATCTCGACAGGGATGGCTACACCTTC,CATSDLDRDGYTF
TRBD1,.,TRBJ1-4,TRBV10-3,TGTGCCATCAGTGAGAATTTGACAGGGCGGATGAAGGGACTGTTTTTT,CAISENLTGRMKGLFF
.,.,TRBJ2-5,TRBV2,TGTGCCAGCTCAGGCCAGGGAAGGGAGACCCAGTACTTC,CASSGQGRETQYF
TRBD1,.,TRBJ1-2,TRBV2,TGTGCCAGCAGTGAAGCTATGGGACAGGGTTATAACTATGGCTACACCTTC,CASSEAMGQGYNYGYTF
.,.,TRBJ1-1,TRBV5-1,TGCGCCAGCAGCGACGACAGGATGAACACTGAAGCTTTCTTT,CASSDDRMNTEAFF
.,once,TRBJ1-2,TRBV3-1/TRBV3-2,TGTGCCAGCAGCCACCTCGGGGGTGACTACACCTTC,CASSHLGGDYTF
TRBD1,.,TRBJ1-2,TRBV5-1,TGCGCCAGCAGCCGTAAGCTGGACAGGACTCCTTATGGCTACACCTTC,CASSRKLDRTPYGYTF
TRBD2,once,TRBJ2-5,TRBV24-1,TGTGCCACCGCAGGGATTAGCGGGGGCCAAGAGACCCAGTACTTC,CATAGISGGQETQYF
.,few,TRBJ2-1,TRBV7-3,TGTGCCAGCAGCCTGGGGACCAAACCTGGGGGGGCTGAGCAGTTCTTC,CASSLGTKPGGAEQFF
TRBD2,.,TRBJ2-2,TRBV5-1,TGCGCCAGCAGAACGTCTAGCGGGTACACCGGGGAGCTGTTTTTT,CASRTSSGYTGELFF
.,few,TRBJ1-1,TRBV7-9,TGTGCCAGCAGCTTAACTCGCACGGACAGTGAAGCTTTCTTT,CASSLTRTDSEAFF
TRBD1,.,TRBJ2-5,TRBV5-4,TGTGCCAGCAGTTCGGACAGGGGAATTCAAGAGACCCAGTACTTC,CASSSDRGIQETQYF